The rows below give T cell receptor beta chains drawn from one sample of a study of T cells in Graves' hyperthyroidism and ophthalmopathy. TCRdb redid the calling of the multiplex PCR reads with MiXCR, one entry per CDR3 protein. The repertoire holds some 490,000 distinct CDR3 sequences, with more than 15% as singletons. The sequenced sample was blood. These receptors were obtained from a woman in her thirties with Graves' ophthalmopathy. Both conserved end residues are part of each CDR3. The D gene is left open where the match is weak. Rows may omit the clone size; those that give it use once, few, many or a size class.

v_gene	j_gene	abundance	d_gene	CDR3aa	CDR3nt
TRBV20-1	TRBJ1-3	many	NA	CSARISSGNTIYF	TGCAGTGCTAGAATCAGTTCCGGAAACACCATATATTTT
TRBV6-1	TRBJ2-7	many	NA	CASSSRTAYEQYF	TGTGCCAGCAGTTCCCGGACAGCCTACGAGCAGTACTTC
TRBV7-9	TRBJ2-1	many	TRBD2	CASSWGTSGSGEQFF	TGTGCCAGCAGCTGGGGGACTAGCGGGAGTGGTGAGCAGTTCTTC
TRBV19	TRBJ1-1	few	NA	CASSTHLNTEAFF	TGTGCCAGTAGTACTCACCTAAACACTGAAGCTTTCTTT
TRBV30	TRBJ1-3	many	NA	CAWSVGGSGNTIYF	TGTGCCTGGAGTGTAGGAGGGTCTGGAAACACCATATATTTT
TRBV19	TRBJ2-5	NA	TRBD2	CASSILAGQETQYF	TGTGCCAGTAGTATACTAGCGGGACAAGAGACCCAGTACTTC
TRBV20-1	TRBJ2-4	many	NA	CSARNGGRGSKNIQYF	TGCAGTGCTAGAAATGGGGGCCGCGGGTCCAAAAACATTCAGTACTTC
TRBV12-3/TRBV12-4	TRBJ2-7	many	TRBD2	CASKQLAGGSYTSEQYF	TGTGCCAGCAAACAACTAGCGGGAGGGTCTTATACGAGTGAGCAGTACTTC
TRBV2	TRBJ1-1	NA	TRBD1	CASGQDRDGIMRGTEAFF	TGTGCCAGCGGCCAAGACAGGGATGGGATAATGAGAGGTACTGAAGCTTTCTTT
TRBV28	TRBJ1-4	many	NA	CASSFQGSEKLFF	TGTGCCAGCAGTTTCCAGGGCAGTGAAAAACTGTTTTTT
TRBV28	TRBJ2-3	few	NA	CASDPRRAGGTDTQYF	TGTGCCAGCGACCCCCGGAGGGCCGGTGGCACAGATACGCAGTATTTT
TRBV10-3	TRBJ2-1	many	TRBD1	CAISEQDRGEVEQFF	TGTGCCATCAGTGAGCAAGACAGGGGTGAGGTTGAGCAGTTCTTC
TRBV28	TRBJ1-2	once	NA	CASNHGGAGYTF	TGTGCCAGCAACCACGGAGGGGCTGGCTACACCTTC
TRBV4-3	TRBJ2-5	many	NA	CASSQTQGETQYF	TGCGCCAGCAGCCAAACTCAAGGGGAGACCCAGTACTTC
TRBV7-2	TRBJ1-1	few	NA	CASSLGVGVNTEAFF	TGTGCCAGCAGCTTAGGTGTAGGGGTAAACACTGAAGCTTTCTTT
TRBV7-2	TRBJ2-7	few	NA	CASSSLGGSSYEQYF	TGTGCCAGCAGCTCCCTAGGGGGGAGCTCCTACGAGCAGTACTTC
TRBV24-1	TRBJ2-2	NA	TRBD2	CATSVNLAGGRTGELFF	TGTGCCACCAGTGTTAACCTAGCGGGAGGGCGCACCGGGGAGCTGTTTTTT
TRBV7-3	TRBJ2-1	few	NA	CASSSHIGEQFF	TGTGCCAGCAGCTCGCATATCGGTGAGCAGTTCTTC
TRBV27	TRBJ2-2	NA	NA	CASSLIAVNTGELFF	TGTGCCAGCAGTTTAATAGCGGTTAACACCGGGGAGCTGTTTTTT
TRBV4-1	TRBJ1-1	many	NA	CASSQEGGTTEAFF	TGCGCCAGCAGCCAAGAAGGGGGGACCACTGAAGCTTTCTTT
TRBV6-2/TRBV6-3	TRBJ1-1	many	TRBD1	CASRLGTVAMNTEAFF	TGTGCCAGCAGGCTCGGGACAGTCGCTATGAACACTGAAGCTTTCTTT
TRBV28	TRBJ1-5	many	TRBD1	CASSLSGTGGLPQHF	TGTGCCAGCAGTTTGTCCGGGACAGGTGGGTTGCCCCAGCATTTT
TRBV29-1	TRBJ2-7	NA	TRBD1	CSVEDQGGSSYEQYF	TGCAGCGTTGAAGATCAAGGGGGCTCTTCCTACGAGCAGTACTTC
TRBV18	TRBJ2-7	few	NA	CASSLLQDSTYEQYF	TGTGCCAGCTCACTACTTCAGGACAGTACCTACGAGCAGTACTTC
TRBV5-6	TRBJ2-1	few	TRBD2	CASHLAVRYNEQFF	TGTGCCAGCCATCTAGCGGTCCGCTACAATGAGCAGTTCTTC
TRBV20-1	TRBJ2-5	many	NA	CSATDPRGETQYF	TGCAGTGCTACGGACCCCCGTGGGGAGACCCAGTACTTC
TRBV27	TRBJ2-1	NA	NA	CASSSIVDEQFF	TGTGCCAGCAGCTCTATTGTGGATGAGCAGTTCTTC
TRBV29-1	TRBJ2-5	NA	NA	CSPWGLTEQETQYF	TGCAGCCCGTGGGGCTTGACAGAGCAAGAGACCCAGTACTTC
TRBV12-3/TRBV12-4	TRBJ1-5	many	TRBD1	CASSLIPPGQNSNQPQHF	TGTGCCAGCAGTTTAATCCCCCCGGGACAGAACAGCAATCAGCCCCAGCATTTT
TRBV2	TRBJ2-1	NA	TRBD2	CASRTSGRRVEQFF	TGTGCCAGCCGGACTAGCGGGAGAAGGGTTGAGCAGTTCTTC
TRBV7-2	TRBJ2-1	few	NA	CASSLFLDNEQFF	TGTGCCAGCAGCTTATTCTTGGACAATGAGCAGTTCTTC
TRBV7-7	TRBJ2-5	few	NA	CASSQEHSQETQYF	TGTGCTAGCAGCCAAGAACACTCACAAGAGACCCAGTACTTC
TRBV5-1	TRBJ1-5	NA	NA	CASSLDGISNQPQHF	TGCGCCAGCAGCTTGGATGGGATTAGCAATCAGCCCCAGCATTTT
TRBV3-1	TRBJ2-3	many	NA	CASSQGASDTQYF	TGTGCCAGCAGCCAAGGGGCGTCAGATACGCAGTATTTT
TRBV30	TRBJ2-2	NA	TRBD2	CAWTELASNTGELFF	TGTGCCTGGACCGAACTAGCGTCGAACACCGGGGAGCTGTTTTTT
TRBV7-2	TRBJ1-1	many	NA	CASSLYRANTEAFF	TGTGCCAGCAGCTTATACCGAGCGAACACTGAAGCTTTCTTT
TRBV28	TRBJ1-5	many	NA	CASRDSNQPQHF	TGTGCCAGCAGGGACAGCAATCAGCCCCAGCATTTT
TRBV25-1	TRBJ1-6	NA	NA	CASSDGPVGSPLHF	TGTGCCAGCAGTGATGGACCCGTGGGGTCACCCCTCCACTTT
TRBV13	TRBJ2-4	many	NA	CASSLRDAAKNIQYF	TGTGCCAGCAGCTTACGCGATGCGGCCAAAAACATTCAGTACTTC
TRBV19	TRBJ2-1	NA	TRBD2	CASSAGTSGSRDEQFF	TGTGCCAGTAGTGCAGGGACTAGCGGGAGTAGGGATGAGCAGTTCTTC
TRBV18	TRBJ2-5	many	TRBD2	CASSPPSGRRGETQYF	TGTGCCAGCTCACCACCGTCCGGGAGGAGGGGAGAGACCCAGTACTTC
TRBV7-7	TRBJ2-7	NA	NA	CASSLGGAGKQYF	TGTGCTAGCAGCTTGGGGGGCGCGGGAAAGCAGTACTTC
TRBV28	TRBJ1-2	NA	NA	CASSSAEGVYGYTF	TGTGCCAGCAGTTCGGCGGAAGGCGTCTATGGCTACACCTTC
TRBV27	TRBJ2-6	NA	NA	CASSFLAGPGLGANVLTF	TGTGCCAGCAGTTTTCTGGCGGGGCCCGGTCTGGGGGCCAACGTCCTGACTTTC
TRBV5-1	TRBJ2-1	many	NA	CASSLSSSYNEQFF	TGCGCCAGCAGCTTGAGTAGCTCCTACAATGAGCAGTTCTTC
TRBV20-1	TRBJ1-4	few	TRBD1	CSAKGTDEKLFF	TGCAGTGCTAAGGGGACAGATGAAAAACTGTTTTTT
TRBV7-9	TRBJ1-5	NA	NA	CASSLEFDVGNSNQPQHF	TGTGCCAGCAGCTTAGAGTTTGATGTCGGGAATAGCAATCAGCCCCAGCATTTT
TRBV20-1	TRBJ1-1	many	NA	CSARVGSTEAFF	TGCAGTGCTAGAGTGGGATCCACTGAAGCTTTCTTT
TRBV7-9	TRBJ1-2	few	NA	CASSPADGANYGYTF	TGTGCCAGCAGCCCCGCGGACGGAGCTAACTATGGCTACACCTTC
TRBV28	TRBJ1-1	NA	TRBD1	CASSSRRTGVNTEAFF	TGTGCCAGCAGTTCCCGTCGGACAGGGGTGAACACTGAAGCTTTCTTT
TRBV9	TRBJ1-2	many	NA	CASSPGGAPKRAGYTF	TGTGCCAGCAGCCCGGGTGGGGCTCCGAAGCGAGCTGGCTACACCTTC
TRBV6-1	TRBJ2-3	few	NA	CASLRGLWSDTQYF	TGTGCCAGCCTCCGGGGACTCTGGTCGGATACGCAGTATTTT
TRBV5-4	TRBJ1-1	few	NA	CASSGGRGVEAFF	TGTGCCAGCAGCGGGGGCCGAGGGGTTGAAGCTTTCTTT
TRBV7-2	TRBJ2-1	many	TRBD2	CASSWGLAGGVQFF	TGTGCCAGCAGCTGGGGACTAGCGGGAGGGGTGCAGTTCTTC